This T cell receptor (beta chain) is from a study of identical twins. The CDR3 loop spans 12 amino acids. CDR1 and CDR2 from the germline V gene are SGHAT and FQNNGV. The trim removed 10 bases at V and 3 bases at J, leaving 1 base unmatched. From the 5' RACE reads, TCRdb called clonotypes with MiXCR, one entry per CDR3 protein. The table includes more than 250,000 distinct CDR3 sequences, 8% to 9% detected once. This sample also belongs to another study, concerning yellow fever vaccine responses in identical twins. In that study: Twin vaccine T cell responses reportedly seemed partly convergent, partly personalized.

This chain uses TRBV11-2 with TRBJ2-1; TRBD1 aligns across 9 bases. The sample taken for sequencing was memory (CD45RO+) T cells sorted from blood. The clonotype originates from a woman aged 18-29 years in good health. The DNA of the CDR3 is TGTGCCACGGACAGGGGCTACAATGAGCAGTTCTTC. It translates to CATDRGYNEQFF.